The 13 T cell receptor beta chains reported below all come from one sample, sequenced in a study of T cells in Graves' hyperthyroidism and ophthalmopathy. The TCR beta CDR3 regions underwent amplification using RNA transcripts as the source. The study used the HTBI primer set for a first-round RT-PCR of the TCR CDR3. TCRdb itself ran the multiplex PCR reads through MiXCR, one entry per CDR3 protein. This repertoire shows 600,000 to 800,000 distinct CDR3 sequences, around 40% found once; its top ten account for around 32%. Sequencing was carried out using blood. The source is a woman aged 40 to 49 with Graves' hyperthyroidism.

The V call is TRBV7-4, the J call TRBJ1-4; tentative D call: TRBD1 (6 bases). Looked up from germline, CDR1 is SGHVT and CDR2 is SQSDAQ. The CDR3 runs to 15 residues. V dropped 5 bases and J dropped 7 bases, with 17 bases sitting between them. DNA for the CDR3: TGTGCCAGCAGCCCCCGGGTGACAGGAGGTGAAAAACTGTTTTTT. This gives the protein CASSPRVTGGEKLFF.

This clonotype showed up many times. The rearrangement uses TRBV5-8 and TRBJ1-6; the D is unclear. The CDR3 covers 15 residues. Germline values: CDR1 SGHTS, CDR2 YDEGEE. The V end was cut by 0 bases, the J end by 10 bases, with 14 bases between. In DNA form, the CDR3 reads TGTGCCAGCAGCTTGGGAACGGCACAGCTCTCACCCCTCCACTTT. This codes for CASSLGTAQLSPLHF.

Remarks on this clonotype: A much larger clone is a single base away; this may be a read error. The rearrangement uses TRBV20-1 and TRBJ1-1; the D is unclear. Germline lookup yields CDR1 DFQATT and CDR2 SNEGSKA (reference sequence). The CDR3 is made up of 13 amino acids. This chain's CDR3 is CSAKSSVNAEAFF. CDR3 DNA: TGCAGTGCTAAGTCTTCAGTGAACGCTGAAGCTTTCTTT.

Regarding this clonotype: This may arise from a read error, as a much more abundant clone is one base away. V and J are TRBV7-2 and TRBJ2-7; 10 bases are shared with TRBD1. In germline, CDR1 is SGHTA, CDR2 FQGNSA. The ends lost 5 bases at V and 3 bases at J; junction bases unmatched: 7. CDR3 length: 15 amino acids. CDR3 nucleotide sequence: TGTGCCAGCAGCATTTTGGACAGGGGGTACTACGAGCAGTACTTC. Protein sequence: CASSILDRGYYEQYF.

The chain carries TRBV25-1 and TRBJ2-2; 10 bases match TRBD2. CDR1 is MGHDK and CDR2 is SYGVNS in the germline V gene. Losses at the gene ends were 2 bases for V and 2 bases for J; bases not matched to a gene: 11. The CDR3 covers 19 residues. This chain's CDR3 is CASSEVLSSGGQNTGELFF. The CDR3 nucleotides read TGTGCCAGCAGTGAAGTTTTGTCTAGCGGGGGCCAAAACACCGGGGAGCTGTTTTTT.

Many counts were recorded for this clonotype. The chain employs TRBV29-1 and TRBJ1-1, with 8 bases identical to TRBD1. Germline V lookup: CDR1 SQVTM, CDR2 ANQGSEA. There are 15 residues in the CDR3. The trim removed 1 base at V and 2 bases at J, leaving 6 bases unmatched. The CDR3 is CSVEGTGGANTEAFF. The DNA for the CDR3 is TGCAGCGTTGAAGGAACAGGGGGAGCTAACACTGAAGCTTTCTTT. The full variable domain, rest sourced from reference TRBV29-1 and TRBJ1-1, is SAVISQKPSRDICQRGTSLTIQCQVDSQVTMMFWYRQQPGQSLTLIATANQGSEATYESGFVIDKFPISRPNLTFSTLTVSNMSPEDSSIYLCSVEGTGGANTEAFFGQGTRLTVV.

This clonotype was observed many times. The rearrangement uses TRBV6-5 and TRBJ1-2; 7 bases are shared with TRBD1. The germline CDR1 and CDR2 sequences are MNHEY and SVGAGI. This CDR3 contains 13 residues. The J segment lost 6 bases and the V segment lost 6 bases, leaving 7 bases of the junction unmatched. The CDR3 sequence is CASSPATGHGYTF. The CDR3, as DNA: TGTGCCAGCAGCCCCGCGACAGGGCATGGCTACACCTTC.

The V call is TRBV5-8, the J call TRBJ2-2, with D possibly called TRBD1 or TRBD2 (5 bases each). CDR3 length equals 13 residues. Germline loops: CDR1 SGHTS, CDR2 YDEGEE. V was cut by 9 bases and J by 7 bases, with 16 bases left in between. The CDR3: CATRGALRGELFF. In DNA form, the CDR3 reads TGTGCCACCCGAGGGGCTCTACGCGGGGAGCTGTTTTTT.

The chain employs TRBV7-2 and TRBJ2-3; D is unclear. The CDR3 runs to 11 residues. With 4 bases removed from V and 10 bases from J, the gap between germline ends came to 9 bases. Germline V lookup: CDR1 SGHTA, CDR2 FQGNSA. CDR3 DNA sequence: TGTGCCAGCAGCTCCAGTGAGGCGCAGTATTTT. Its protein product is CASSSSEAQYF.

This clonotype was detected a few times. V and J are TRBV6-5 and TRBJ2-7; TRBD2 might be the D (5 bases). V lost 2 bases and J lost 2, with 10 bases in between. CDR1 is MNHEY and CDR2 is SVGAGI in the germline V gene. There are 14 residues in the CDR3. The CDR3 nucleotides read TGTGCCAGCAGTTACAAGCGGAGCCCCTACGAGCAGTACTTC. This codes for CASSYKRSPYEQYF.

Concerning this clonotype itself: Given a much more abundant clone one base away, this may be a read error. The chain is built from TRBV19 and TRBJ2-7, with TRBD2 as a possible D gene (6 bases). Deletions cut 4 bases from V and 0 bases from J, with 13 bases between. Germline V gene data show CDR1 as LNHDA and CDR2 as SQIVND (reference sequence). The CDR3 covers 15 residues. CDR3 nucleotide sequence: TGTGCCAGTAGTACGGGGGACGGCCACTCCTACGAGCAGTACTTC. Its protein product is CASSTGDGHSYEQYF.

The table lists this clonotype with a few counts. The V call is TRBV20-1, the J call TRBJ1-4; possible D gene TRBD1, 5 bases. The germline gives CDR1 DFQATT, CDR2 SNEGSKA (reference sequence). The CDR3 loop spans 13 amino acids. V was pared by 2 bases and J by 3 bases, with 7 bases between. The CDR3 spells CSARQGSNEKLFF. The CDR3 DNA reads TGCAGTGCTAGACAGGGATCTAATGAAAAACTGTTTTTT.

This clonotype was seen repeatedly, ten times or more. This chain joins TRBV5-1 and TRBJ1-1, with unresolved D. V lost 1 base to trimming and J lost 0 bases, with 7 bases between them. CDR1 is SGHRS and CDR2 is YFSETQ in the germline V gene. CDR3 length equals 14 residues. In DNA, the CDR3 is TGCGCCAGCAGCTTGCGACGGATGAACACTGAAGCTTTCTTT. This translates into CASSLRRMNTEAFF. The full variable domain, its missing parts supplied by reference TRBV5-1 and TRBJ1-1, is KAGVTQTPRYLIKTRGQQVTLSCSPISGHRSVSWYQQTPGQGLQFLFEYFSETQRNKGNFPGRFSGRQFSNSRSEMNVSTLELGDSALYLCASSLRRMNTEAFFGQGTRLTVV.